Listed below are T cell receptor beta chains from one sample, sequenced in a study of graft-versus-host responses after intestinal transplantation. Produced via immunoSEQ multiplex PCR; TCRdb's table is partial and in-frame only. The data show tens of thousands of clones, approximately 91% seen once. These TCRs' antigens remain unknown. The sequenced sample was unstimulated CD4+ T cells sorted from spleen or lymph node cells, obtained before transplant. The receptors derive from a human donor who was the organ donor for an intestinal transplant. CDR3s include the opening cysteine and the closing phenylalanine or tryptophan. A D gene is named only where the DNA matches it firmly. Size tells how often a clone was seen (once, few, many) or the class of an expanded clone, and some rows leave it out.

NA,TRBJ2-1,NA,TRBV6-5,CASSYDRGGEQFF,TGTGCCAGCAGTTACGACCGAGGAGGCGAGCAGTTCTTC
NA,TRBJ1-5,NA,TRBV10-3,CAIRTSPDQPQHF,TGTGCCATCAGGACATCCCCGGATCAGCCCCAGCATTTT
TRBD2,TRBJ2-3,NA,TRBV11-2,CASSLTSGTDTQYF,TGTGCCAGCAGCCTAACTAGCGGCACAGATACGCAGTATTTT
NA,TRBJ2-7,NA,TRBV28,CASRSGTYEQYF,TGTGCCAGCAGATCAGGGACCTACGAGCAGTACTTC
NA,TRBJ1-5,NA,TRBV6-5,CASSYRRDFNQPQHF,TGTGCCAGCAGTTACCGCCGGGACTTTAATCAGCCCCAGCATTTT
TRBD1,TRBJ1-2,NA,TRBV28,CASSWTGGYGYTF,TGTGCCAGCAGTTGGACAGGGGGCTATGGCTACACCTTC
NA,TRBJ2-2,NA,TRBV11-3,CASSLGTAANTGELFF,TGTGCCAGCAGCCTTGGGACTGCCGCGAACACCGGGGAGCTGTTTTTT
TRBD1,TRBJ2-7,NA,TRBV10-3,CAISDPGQGLSPYEQYF,TGTGCCATCAGTGACCCGGGACAGGGGTTAAGCCCCTACGAGCAGTACTTC
NA,TRBJ2-3,NA,TRBV5-4,CASSLEPGLNTDTQYF,TGTGCCAGCAGCTTGGAACCGGGACTTAACACAGATACGCAGTATTTT
NA,TRBJ1-2,NA,TRBV4-1,CASSQAGTRNYGYTF,TGCGCCAGCAGCCAAGCAGGGACACGGAATTATGGCTACACCTTC
TRBD2,TRBJ2-5,NA,TRBV7-2,CASSFWYIRGGETQYF,TGTGCCAGCAGCTTTTGGTATATTCGGGGGGGCGAGACCCAGTACTTC
NA,TRBJ2-1,NA,TRBV6-6,CASSYFGRNEQFF,TGTGCCAGCAGTTACTTTGGGAGGAATGAGCAGTTCTTC
NA,TRBJ2-7,NA,TRBV6-5,CASTNSPYEQYF,TGTGCCAGCACCAACAGCCCCTACGAGCAGTACTTC
NA,TRBJ2-2,once,TRBV4-3,CASSQPSGSNTGELFF,TGCGCCAGCAGCCAGCCCAGCGGGTCGAACACCGGGGAGCTGTTTTTT
NA,TRBJ2-3,NA,TRBV10-3,CAISEGLTTDTQYF,TGTGCCATCAGTGAGGGACTTACCACAGATACGCAGTATTTT
NA,TRBJ2-5,NA,TRBV7-2,CASSLTAGLEETQYF,TGTGCCAGCAGCTTAACAGCGGGCCTGGAAGAGACCCAGTACTTC
NA,TRBJ2-1,NA,TRBV11-3,CASSRGGRVDNEQFF,TGTGCCAGCAGTAGGGGTGGGCGGGTAGACAATGAGCAGTTCTTC
NA,TRBJ2-3,NA,TRBV5-8,CASSLERGTDTQYF,TGTGCCAGCAGCTTGGAGCGGGGCACAGATACGCAGTATTTT
NA,TRBJ1-1,NA,TRBV5-1,CASSDLKGIGTEAFF,TGCGCCAGCAGCGACCTAAAAGGGATCGGGACTGAAGCTTTCTTT
NA,TRBJ2-1,NA,TRBV6-5,CASSYSGGTYNEQFF,TGTGCCAGCAGTTACTCGGGCGGGACGTACAATGAGCAGTTCTTC
TRBD2,TRBJ2-7,NA,TRBV5-1,CASSLAGTSGSEQYF,TGCGCCAGCAGCTTGGCTGGGACTAGCGGCTCCGAGCAGTACTTC
NA,TRBJ1-5,NA,TRBV6-5,CASSPSNNQPQHF,TGTGCCAGCAGTCCGTCCAACAATCAGCCCCAGCATTTT
TRBD1,TRBJ1-4,NA,TRBV2,CASSGGQGSTTNEKLFF,TGTGCCAGCAGTGGTGGACAGGGGTCAACAACTAATGAAAAACTGTTTTTT
TRBD2,TRBJ2-1,NA,TRBV10-3,CAISGGTSNYNEQFF,TGTGCCATCAGTGGTGGGACTAGCAACTACAATGAGCAGTTCTTC
NA,TRBJ1-5,NA,TRBV4-2,CASSHQFAGVHQPQHF,TGTGCCAGCAGCCACCAATTTGCGGGGGTGCATCAGCCCCAGCATTTT
NA,TRBJ2-3,NA,TRBV7-2,CASSLVRDTQYF,TGTGCCAGCAGCTTAGTAAGAGATACGCAGTATTTT
NA,TRBJ2-1,NA,TRBV9,CASTRGGETSNEQFF,TGTGCCAGCACTAGAGGGGGGGAGACTTCCAATGAGCAGTTCTTC
TRBD2,TRBJ2-7,NA,TRBV18,CASSPGGLTYEQYF,TGTGCCAGCTCACCGGGGGGGTTAACCTACGAGCAGTACTTC
TRBD2,TRBJ2-1,NA,TRBV4-2,CASSQDGLAGEETYEQFF,TGTGCCAGCAGCCAAGATGGTCTAGCGGGAGAGGAAACGTATGAGCAGTTCTTC